This T cell receptor beta chain appears in the sequencing data of a study of PD-L1 blockade in urothelial cancer. On the study more broadly: There were a median of roughly 140,000 T cells in blood samples.

Documented time point: pretreatment peripheral blood. The length of the CDR3 is 15 residues. Germline trimming cut 1 base from V and 3 bases from J; bases unmatched to any gene: 4. Germline lookup yields CDR1 KGHSH and CDR2 LQKENI. Clones were read by immunoSEQ multiplex PCR, and TCRdb kept only the in-frame ones, dropping some. This sample yields approximately 45,000 clones, of which 82% are seen a single time; more than 1.5% belongs to the top ten. The specimen comprised PBMCs, sampled around atezolizumab (anti-PD-L1) treatment. The gene calls are TRBV18 and TRBJ2-3, with 7 bases identical to TRBD1. This TCR was sampled from a man in his fifties with urothelial cancer. The CDR3 is CASSPQGAVTDTQYF. The DNA for the CDR3 is TGTGCCAGCTCACCACAGGGGGCTGTGACAGATACGCAGTATTTT.